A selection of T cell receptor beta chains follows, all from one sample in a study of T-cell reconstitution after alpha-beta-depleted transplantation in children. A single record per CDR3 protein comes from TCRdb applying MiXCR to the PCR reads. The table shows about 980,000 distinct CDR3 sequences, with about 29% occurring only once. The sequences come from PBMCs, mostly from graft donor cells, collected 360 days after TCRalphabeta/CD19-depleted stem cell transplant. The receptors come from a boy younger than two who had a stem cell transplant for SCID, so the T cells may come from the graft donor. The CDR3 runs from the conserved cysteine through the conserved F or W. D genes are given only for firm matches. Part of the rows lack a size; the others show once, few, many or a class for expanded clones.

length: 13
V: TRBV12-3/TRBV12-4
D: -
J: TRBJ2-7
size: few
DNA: TGTGCCAGCACCCAGAGCGGGTCCCACGAGCAGTACTTC
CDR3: CASTQSGSHEQYF

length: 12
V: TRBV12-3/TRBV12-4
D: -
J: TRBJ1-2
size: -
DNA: TGTGCCAGCAGTCCCCAGATCTATGGCTACACCTTC
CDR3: CASSPQIYGYTF

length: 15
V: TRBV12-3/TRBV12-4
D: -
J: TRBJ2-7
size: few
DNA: TGTGCCAGCAGTTTCTGGGCAGGCGGCATCTACGAGCAGTACTTC
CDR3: CASSFWAGGIYEQYF

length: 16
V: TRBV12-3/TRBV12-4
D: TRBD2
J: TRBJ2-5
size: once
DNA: TGTGCCAGCAGCCCCGGGGGGGCGGGGCGGAAAGAGACCCAGTACTTC
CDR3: CASSPGGAGRKETQYF

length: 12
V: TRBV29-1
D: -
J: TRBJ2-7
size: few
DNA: TGCAGCGTTGAGGAGGGATCCTACGAGCAGTACTTC
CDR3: CSVEEGSYEQYF

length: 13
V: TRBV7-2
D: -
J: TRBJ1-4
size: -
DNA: TGTGCCAGCAGCTTATCCCGGGGTGAAAAACTGTTTTTT
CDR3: CASSLSRGEKLFF

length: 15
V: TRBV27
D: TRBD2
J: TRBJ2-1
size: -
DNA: TGTGCCAGCAGCGTAGCGGGGGGCTTCTACAATGAGCAGTTCTTC
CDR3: CASSVAGGFYNEQFF

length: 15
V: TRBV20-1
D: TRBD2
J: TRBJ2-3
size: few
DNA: TGCAGTGCTAGGGGGACTAGCGGGGCCACAGATACGCAGTATTTT
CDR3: CSARGTSGATDTQYF

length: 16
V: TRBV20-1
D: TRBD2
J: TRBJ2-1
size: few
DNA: TGCAGTGCTAGAGATCTGCGAGCGGGGGGGTTTAATGAGCAGTTCTTC
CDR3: CSARDLRAGGFNEQFF

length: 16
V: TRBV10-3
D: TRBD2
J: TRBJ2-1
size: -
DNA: TGTGCCATCAGTGCGCCGACTAGCGGGGGTGCGAATGAGCAGTTCTTC
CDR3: CAISAPTSGGANEQFF

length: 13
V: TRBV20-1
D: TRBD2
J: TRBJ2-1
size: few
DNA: TGCAGTGCCAGGGGACTAGTTGATGGTGAGCAGTTCTTC
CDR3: CSARGLVDGEQFF

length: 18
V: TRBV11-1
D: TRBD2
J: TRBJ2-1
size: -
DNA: TGTGCCAGCAGCTTAGAAGCCAGCGGGGGGCCTTACTACAATGAGCAGTTCTTC
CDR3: CASSLEASGGPYYNEQFF

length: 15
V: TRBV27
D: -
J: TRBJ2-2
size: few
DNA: TGTGCCAGCAGTTCAACGGGGCTTAATACCGGGGAGCTGTTTTTT
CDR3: CASSSTGLNTGELFF

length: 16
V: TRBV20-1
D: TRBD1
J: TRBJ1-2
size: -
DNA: TGCAGTGCTAGCAACTCCCCGCGACAGGGGGCTCGTGGCTACACCTTC
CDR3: CSASNSPRQGARGYTF

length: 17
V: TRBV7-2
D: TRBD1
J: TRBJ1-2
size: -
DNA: TGTGCCAGCAGCCCCGGGACAGGGAGAATGACTAACTATGGCTACACCTTC
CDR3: CASSPGTGRMTNYGYTF